The 26 T cell receptor beta chains below come from one sample, sequenced in a study of cytomegalovirus exposure and HLA in healthy donors. The PCR ran on 60 Vbeta and 13 Jbeta primers. Assay used: immunoSEQ multiplex PCR; TCRdb lists only in-frame clones, some missing. The table has fewer than 150,000 clones, about 80% seen once. Sequences were obtained from PBMCs. The receptors derive from a man aged 50 to 60 in good health and CMV-seronegative.

The V call is TRBV28, the J call TRBJ1-1, with D unclear. The CDR3 has 12 amino acids. CDR1 MDHEN and CDR2 SYDVKM come from the germline V gene. Trimming stripped 5 bases from V and 11 bases from J, with 15 bases between. Here the CDR3 DNA reads TGTGCCAGCAGTCTGAGAATGTGGGAGGCTTTCTTT. This sequence encodes CASSLRMWEAFF.

The genes are TRBV29-1 and TRBJ2-3; the D gene is possibly TRBD1 (6 bases). The V and J ends lost 7 bases and 1 base respectively, with 9 bases between them. The CDR3 length is 12 residues. Germline CDR1 reads SQVTM; CDR2 reads ANQGSEA. CDR3 amino acids: CSAYRGTDTQYF. In nucleotides, the CDR3 is TGCAGCGCATACAGGGGCACAGATACGCAGTATTTT.

This clone came up a few times. This chain joins TRBV2 and TRBJ2-1; no firm D call. The CDR3 consists of 15 residues. V was shortened by 4 bases and J by 8 bases, with 18 bases between the two germline ends. Germline lookup yields CDR1 SNHLY and CDR2 FYNNEI. CDR3: CASSGFERLGDEQFF. In DNA, the CDR3 is TGTGCCAGCAGTGGCTTTGAGAGGCTCGGCGATGAGCAGTTCTTC. The full variable domain, completed using reference TRBV2 and TRBJ2-1, is EPEVTQTPSHQVTQMGQEVILRCVPISNHLYFYWYRQILGQKVEFLVSFYNNEISEKSEIFDDQFSVERPDGSNFTLKIRSTKLEDSAMYFCASSGFERLGDEQFFGPGTRLTVL.

V and J are TRBV5-8 and TRBJ1-3; no firm D call. Between the trimmed V and J ends, which lost 4 bases and 3 bases, there was a span of 11 bases. The CDR3 has 14 amino acids. CDR1 is SGHTS and CDR2 is YDEGEE in the germline V gene. The CDR3 spells CASSRESYGNTIYF. The CDR3 nucleotides read TGTGCCAGCAGCCGCGAGTCCTATGGAAACACCATATATTTT.

This chain joins TRBV29-1 and TRBJ2-3; 10 bases fit TRBD2. Losses at the gene ends were 1 base for V and 5 bases for J; bases not matched to a gene: 12. In germline, CDR1 is SQVTM, CDR2 ANQGSEA. The length of the CDR3 is 17 residues. The CDR3 loop reads CSVEGRSGRGRGDTQYF. In DNA, the CDR3 is TGCAGCGTTGAAGGCAGGAGCGGGAGGGGGAGGGGAGATACGCAGTATTTT.

The rearrangement uses TRBV6-5 and TRBJ1-2; the D is unclear. The CDR3 runs 15 residues. The germline V gene has CDR1 MNHEY and CDR2 SVGAGI. Trimming pared 0 bases from V and 7 bases from J, leaving 15 bases between. CDR3 region: CASSYSSMSPAGYTF. CDR3 bases: TGTGCCAGCAGTTACTCCTCTATGTCACCTGCTGGCTACACCTTC.

The chain is built from TRBV5-4 and TRBJ1-5; D possibly corresponds to TRBD1 (6 bases). Germline CDR1 reads SGHNT; CDR2 reads YYREEE (reference sequence). V dropped 5 bases and J dropped 3 bases, with 15 bases sitting between them. There are 15 residues in the CDR3. The CDR3 DNA is TGTGCCAGCAGGTTAGGAGGACAGTACAATCAGCCCCAGCATTTT. Encoded protein: CASRLGGQYNQPQHF.

The chain joins TRBV29-1 to TRBJ2-3, with D possibly being TRBD2 (6 bases). CDR3 length: 15 amino acids. The V and J ends lost 2 bases and 3 bases respectively, with 15 bases between them. Germline CDR1 is SQVTM and CDR2 is ANQGSEA. CDR3 nucleotides: TGCAGCGTTGAAATAATAGCCCGGGGGACAGATACGCAGTATTTT. This sequence encodes CSVEIIARGTDTQYF.

Remarks on this clone: Other nucleotide sequences from this sample produce the same CDR3. The chain employs TRBV18 and TRBJ1-5, with a tentative D call TRBD1 (5 bases). The CDR3 length is 14 residues. The V and J ends lost 2 bases and 1 base respectively, with 6 bases between them. Germline V gives CDR1 KGHSH, CDR2 LQKENI. The DNA for the CDR3 is TGTGCCAGCTCACCAGGGGGGAGCAATCAGCCCCAGCATTTT. It yields the protein CASSPGGSNQPQHF.

The chain carries TRBV7-9 and TRBJ2-4; TRBD2 is a possible D gene (5 bases). Per the germline V gene, CDR1 is SEHNR and CDR2 is FQNEAQ (reference sequence). CDR3 size: 12 residues. Trimming took 2 bases from V and 9 from J, leaving 8 bases between them. The CDR3 reads CASSLTRSIQYF. In nucleotides, the CDR3 is TGTGCCAGCAGCTTAACTAGGAGCATTCAGTACTTC.

This chain links TRBV28 with TRBJ2-7; 9 bases are shared with TRBD1. Trimming cost V 3 bases and J 1 base; bases outside gene matches: 13. Germline CDR1 reads MDHEN; CDR2 reads SYDVKM. There are 18 residues in the CDR3. The DNA for the CDR3 is TGTGCCAGCAGTTTTGAGACAGGGGGACGCGTCGCTTCCTACGAGCAGTACTTC. It yields the protein CASSFETGGRVASYEQYF.

This clone was observed a handful of times. This chain links TRBV28 with TRBJ1-2, with 8 bases fitting TRBD1. The CDR3 length is 14 residues. Losses at the gene ends were 5 bases for V and 5 bases for J; bases not matched to a gene: 7. In germline, CDR1 is MDHEN, CDR2 SYDVKM. The CDR3: CASSPGQELYGYTF. The CDR3 region has the DNA TGTGCCAGCAGTCCGGGACAGGAGCTTTATGGCTACACCTTC.

The sample holds a few counts of this clone. V and J are TRBV28 and TRBJ1-5; maybe TRBD1 (6 bases). This CDR3 comprises 14 residues. Per the germline V gene, CDR1 is MDHEN and CDR2 is SYDVKM. Trimming stripped 6 bases from V and 0 bases from J, with 9 bases between. The CDR3 nucleotides read TGTGCCAGCAGGCGACAGGCTAGCAATCAGCCCCAGCATTTT. Amino acid sequence: CASRRQASNQPQHF. Filled out from reference TRBV28 and TRBJ1-5, the complete variable domain reads DVKVTQSSRYLVKRTGEKVFLECVQDMDHENMFWYRQDPGLGLRLIYFSYDVKMKEKGDIPEGYSVSREKKERFSLILESASTNQTSMYLCASRRQASNQPQHFGDGTRLSIL.

The rearrangement uses TRBV18 and TRBJ1-1; the match to TRBD1 covers 8 bases. V gave up 3 bases and J gave up 2 bases; unmatched junction bases: 2. This CDR3 has 14 residues. The germline V gene encodes CDR1 KGHSH and CDR2 LQKENI. CDR3 sequence (DNA): TGTGCCAGCTCACCGGGGACAGGAAACACTGAAGCTTTCTTT. Its translation: CASSPGTGNTEAFF.

This clone occurred once. The V and J genes are TRBV9 and TRBJ2-5; 11 bases are shared with TRBD1. The V segment lost 0 bases and the J segment 5 bases; nucleotides outside the gene matches: 6. From germline, CDR1 is SGDLS and CDR2 YYNGEE. This CDR3 is 16 amino acids long. The CDR3 reads CASSVAIGTGGETQYF. CDR3 in DNA: TGTGCCAGCAGCGTAGCTATCGGGACAGGGGGTGAGACCCAGTACTTC. The full variable domain, in which reference TRBV9 and TRBJ2-5 provide the parts outside the CDR3, is DSGVTQTPKHLITATGQRVTLRCSPRSGDLSVYWYQQSLDQGLQFLIQYYNGEERAKGNILERFSAQQFPDLHSELNLSSLELGDSALYFCASSVAIGTGGETQYFGPGTRLLVL.

This rearrangement joins TRBV6-6 to TRBJ2-7; 8 nucleotides align to TRBD2. Losses at the gene ends were 0 bases for V and 7 bases for J; bases not matched to a gene: 11. CDR1 and CDR2 (germline): MNHNY, SVGAGI (reference sequence). CDR3 length: 16 amino acids. CDR3 bases: TGTGCCAGCAGTTACTCGTACGGGAGGGCCACGGGGGAGCAGTACTTC. Translating gives CASSYSYGRATGEQYF.

The chain joins TRBV7-2 to TRBJ1-3, with no clear D. Trimming removed 2 bases at V and 2 bases at J, with 7 bases between. The CDR3 has 14 amino acids. Germline assignment: CDR1 SGHTA and CDR2 FQGNSA. CDR3 in DNA: TGTGCCAGCAGCTTAAGTACGGCTGGAAACACCATATATTTT. Encoded protein: CASSLSTAGNTIYF.

The chain combines TRBV5-5 with TRBJ1-1, with TRBD1 as a possible D gene (5 bases). The germline V gene has CDR1 SGHKS and CDR2 YYEKEE (reference sequence). This CDR3 region has 14 residues. V was shortened by 0 bases and J by 6 bases, with 12 bases between the two germline ends. The CDR3 region is CASSLDDRRPEAFF. In nucleotides, the CDR3 is TGTGCCAGCAGCTTGGACGACAGACGGCCTGAAGCTTTCTTT. The whole variable domain, remainder taken from reference TRBV5-5 and TRBJ1-1, is DAGVTQSPTHLIKTRGQQVTLRCSPISGHKSVSWYQQVLGQGPQFIFQYYEKEERGRGNFPDRFSARQFPNYSSELNVNALLLGDSALYLCASSLDDRRPEAFFGQGTRLTVV.

The chain joins TRBV5-1 to TRBJ2-2; 8 positions match TRBD2. CDR1 and CDR2 from the germline V gene are SGHRS and YFSETQ. V shed 2 bases and J 3 bases; nucleotides not matched to a gene: 6. The CDR3 contains 16 residues. The CDR3 nucleotides are TGCGCCAGCAGCTTTGGGCCCGGGAGGGACACCGGGGAGCTGTTTTTT. Translated, it gives CASSFGPGRDTGELFF.

V usage is TRBV7-9 and J usage is TRBJ1-2; 9 bases line up with TRBD1. J gave up 8 bases and V 2 bases, and 9 bases lay outside the gene matches. CDR3 length: 15 residues. Germline values: CDR1 SEHNR, CDR2 FQNEAQ (reference sequence). The CDR3 loop is CASSLTGGGVWGYTF. The CDR3 bases are TGTGCCAGCAGCTTAACAGGGGGCGGAGTATGGGGCTACACCTTC.

This chain connects TRBV7-8 to TRBJ2-1, with 8 bases matching TRBD2. The junction had 4 bases not matched to a gene; V was cut back by 2 bases and J by 4 bases. In germline, CDR1 is SGHVS, CDR2 FQNEAQ. The CDR3 has 15 residues. The DNA for the CDR3 is TGTGCCAGCAGCTTAAGCGGGAGCGGGTACAATGAGCAGTTCTTC. Translating it yields CASSLSGSGYNEQFF. The whole variable domain, remainder taken from reference TRBV7-8 and TRBJ2-1, is GAGVSQSPRYKVAKRGQDVALRCDPISGHVSLFWYQQALGQGPEFLTYFQNEAQLDKSGLPSDRFFAERPEGSVSTLKIQRTQQEDSAVYLCASSLSGSGYNEQFFGPGTRLTVL.

The genes are TRBV29-1 and TRBJ1-1; 8 nucleotides match TRBD1. V shed 3 bases, J shed 0 bases, and the junction held 9 bases outside the gene matches. Looked up from germline, CDR1 is SQVTM and CDR2 is ANQGSEA. The CDR3 spans 16 residues. The chain's CDR3 is CSVDGTGQGVNTEAFF. The CDR3 coding sequence is TGCAGCGTTGATGGGACAGGCCAGGGGGTGAACACTGAAGCTTTCTTT.

The chain links TRBV19 to TRBJ1-2; 10 bases are a match to TRBD1. With V trimmed by 6 bases and J by 7 bases, 8 bases remained unmatched. Germline CDR1 reads LNHDA; CDR2 reads SQIVND (reference sequence). The CDR3 covers 14 residues. The CDR3 nucleotides are TGTGCCAGTAGCCATCAAGGGACAGGGGTTGGCTACACCTTC. Translating gives CASSHQGTGVGYTF. The full variable domain, completed using reference TRBV19 and TRBJ1-2, is DGGITQSPKYLFRKEGQNVTLSCEQNLNHDAMYWYRQDPGQGLRLIYYSQIVNDFQKGDIAEGYSVSREKKESFPLTVTSAQKNPTAFYLCASSHQGTGVGYTFGSGTRLTVV.

CDR3 sequence (DNA): TGTGCCAGCAGTCCGCCGGGAGGATATACTGAAGCTTTCTTT. Amino acid sequence: CASSPPGGYTEAFF. The chain combines TRBV27 with TRBJ1-1; the D is unclear. The CDR3 is 14 residues long. The germline V gene encodes CDR1 MNHEY and CDR2 SMNVEV (reference sequence). V was trimmed by 5 bases and J by 5 bases, leaving 15 bases between them.

This rearrangement joins TRBV28 to TRBJ2-5, with D possibly TRBD1 on 6 matching bases. The germline gives CDR1 MDHEN, CDR2 SYDVKM. This CDR3 is built from 14 residues. The ends were cut back, 6 bases at V and 6 bases at J, with 17 bases in the middle. The CDR3 protein is CASRDEGDLQTQYF. CDR3 DNA: TGTGCCAGCAGGGACGAGGGGGACCTGCAGACCCAGTACTTC.

The V gene is TRBV6-5, the J gene TRBJ2-7; tentatively, D is TRBD1 (5 bases). V was cut by 2 bases and J by 4 bases, with 12 bases left in between. Germline V CDR1 and CDR2: MNHEY, SVGAGI. This CDR3 contains 14 residues. CDR3 nucleotides: TGTGCCAGCAGTTACGGGGCTCGGCCATACGAGCAGTACTTC. This encodes CASSYGARPYEQYF.